Below are 11 T cell receptor beta chains sequenced from a single sample in a study of blood T cell repertoires in COVID-19. Sequencing was performed with immunoSEQ multiplex PCR; in TCRdb, only in-frame clones are kept and a portion is missing. This repertoire shows roughly 35,000 clones, 88% found once; its top ten account for 11% to 15%. Specimen: peripheral blood. The origin of the receptors is a man between 60 and 70 years old with active COVID-19.

The rearrangement uses TRBV7-8 and TRBJ2-6, with TRBD1 matching over 7 bases. Trimming took 4 bases from V and 0 from J; bases not matched to a gene: 6. From germline, CDR1 is SGHVS and CDR2 FQNEAQ. The CDR3 runs to 17 residues. CDR3 nucleotides: TGTGCCAGCAGCTCCCGGGACAGCGTCTCTGGGGCCAACGTCCTGACTTTC. This gives the protein CASSSRDSVSGANVLTF.

V is TRBV2 and J is TRBJ2-3; perhaps TRBD2 as D (6 bases). With 3 bases removed from V and 2 bases from J, the gap between germline ends came to 15 bases. CDR1 and CDR2 from the germline V gene are SNHLY and FYNNEI. This CDR3 has 16 residues. CDR3 in amino acids: CASSDGGGAITDTQYF. In DNA, the CDR3 is TGTGCCAGCAGTGACGGAGGAGGGGCCATCACAGATACGCAGTATTTT.

The CDR3 DNA reads as TGTGCCAGCAGTGAAAGTAGTCAGGGGCGGTATGGCTACACCTTC. This gives the protein CASSESSQGRYGYTF. The genes are TRBV2 and TRBJ1-2; D is perhaps TRBD1 (6 bases). In germline, CDR1 is SNHLY, CDR2 FYNNEI. The ends were cut back, 2 bases at V and 5 bases at J, with 15 bases in the middle. The CDR3 spans 15 residues.

This chain uses TRBV19 with TRBJ2-7; 8 bases agree with TRBD2. The J segment lost 3 bases and the V segment lost 4 bases, leaving 5 bases of the junction unmatched. CDR3 length: 14 residues. CDR1 is LNHDA and CDR2 is SQIVND in the germline V gene (reference sequence). The CDR3 is CASSTGTSRYEQYF. In DNA, the CDR3 is TGTGCCAGTAGTACCGGGACTAGTCGCTACGAGCAGTACTTC.

V is TRBV30 and J is TRBJ2-7; 7 positions match TRBD1. With V trimmed by 0 bases and J by 7 bases, 21 bases remained unmatched. The germline V gene has CDR1 GTSNPN and CDR2 SVGIG (reference sequence). This CDR3 has 18 residues. The CDR3 region is CAWSVQGLALGVKREQYF. CDR3 DNA: TGTGCCTGGAGTGTACAGGGGCTAGCCCTCGGGGTTAAGAGGGAGCAGTACTTC.

This chain uses TRBV18 with TRBJ1-1, with 7 bases fitting TRBD1. Germline loops: CDR1 KGHSH, CDR2 LQKENI. The V gene end was trimmed by 5 bases and the J gene end by 0 bases; junction bases not matched to a gene: 6. The CDR3 spans 15 residues. The CDR3 DNA sequence: TGTGCCAGCTCATCATCGACAGGGATGAACACTGAAGCTTTCTTT. Amino acids: CASSSSTGMNTEAFF.

This rearrangement joins TRBV11-3 to TRBJ2-2, with D perhaps matching TRBD2 (6 bases). The germline V gene has CDR1 SGHNT and CDR2 YENEEA. CDR3 length: 15 amino acids. V lost 5 bases and J 1 base, leaving 11 bases between the germline ends. In nucleotides, the CDR3 is TGTGCCAGCAGCCCGGGACTCATGAACACCGGGGAGCTGTTTTTT. As protein: CASSPGLMNTGELFF.

This chain links TRBV21-1 with TRBJ1-1; the table's D gene call, TRBD1, was not cross checked with the DNA. TRBV21-1 has pseudogene status. The CDR3 contains 14 residues. Written as DNA, the CDR3 is TGTGCCAGCAGCAAAGCCGCCACAGGGGGAGAAGCTTTCTTT. As protein: CASSKAATGGEAFF.

The V gene is TRBV5-8, the J gene TRBJ1-3; D is undetermined. Trimming left V 1 base short and J 3 bases short, with 8 bases between. The CDR3 has 14 residues. CDR1 SGHTS and CDR2 YDEGEE come from the germline V gene. The CDR3 is CASSLLAGGNTIYF. Here the CDR3 DNA reads TGTGCCAGCAGCTTGTTGGCAGGTGGAAACACCATATATTTT.

This clone occurred once. V and J are TRBV24-1 and TRBJ2-2; weak D call: TRBD2 (5 bases). The CDR3 loop spans 14 amino acids. The V end was cut by 5 bases, the J end by 3 bases, with 9 bases between. Germline assignment: CDR1 KGHDR and CDR2 SFDVKD. CDR3 nucleotide sequence: TGTGCCACCAGTGGGGAGACCGACACCGGGGAGCTGTTTTTT. The encoded protein is CATSGETDTGELFF.

The genes are TRBV3-1 (or the pseudogene TRBV3-2) and TRBJ1-6; no definite D call. The CDR3 loop spans 14 amino acids. The germline V and J ends were trimmed by 1 base and 6 bases, with 7 bases remaining between them. The V gene's germline CDR1 is LGHDT and CDR2 YNNKEL (reference sequence). CDR3 sequence: CASSQVGVNSPLHF. The DNA of the CDR3 is TGTGCCAGCAGCCAAGTAGGAGTTAATTCACCCCTCCACTTT.